This is a list of T cell receptor beta chains from one sample in a study of breast tumors, draining lymph nodes, adjacent tissues. Via MiXCR, TCRdb re-called the multiplex PCR reads, giving one row per CDR3 protein. The sample carries roughly 130,000 distinct CDR3 sequences, about 20% recorded once. The sequenced material came from axillary lymph node tissue. The source of these receptors is a female donor with breast cancer. Some clones in this sample may be carry-over from other donors' samples. CDR3s include the opening cysteine and the closing phenylalanine or tryptophan. Fields, in order: CDR3 protein, CDR3 DNA, clone size, V gene, J gene, D gene. A D gene is named only where the DNA matches it firmly. Expanded clones get a size class; other rows say once, few or many, or leave the size out.

CDR3 protein: CASSDYSGRNEQFF
CDR3 DNA: TGTGCCAGCAGCGACTATAGCGGGAGGAATGAGCAGTTCTTC
clone size: many
V gene: TRBV9
J gene: TRBJ2-1
D gene: TRBD2

CDR3 protein: CASSRSGSLNYGYTF
CDR3 DNA: TGTGCCAGCAGCCGGTCGGGGTCTTTGAACTATGGCTACACCTTC
clone size: many
V gene: TRBV12-3/TRBV12-4
J gene: TRBJ1-2
D gene: NA

CDR3 protein: CAISDRGEQYF
CDR3 DNA: TGTGCCATCAGTGATAGGGGCGAGCAGTACTTC
clone size: many
V gene: TRBV10-3
J gene: TRBJ2-7
D gene: NA

CDR3 protein: CASSSGTSSQFF
CDR3 DNA: TGTGCCAGCAGTTCCGGGACTAGCTCGCAGTTCTTC
clone size: NA
V gene: TRBV28
J gene: TRBJ2-1
D gene: TRBD2

CDR3 protein: CASSGTSGGEQYF
CDR3 DNA: TGCGCCAGCAGTGGGACTAGCGGGGGCGAGCAGTACTTC
clone size: once
V gene: TRBV10-2
J gene: TRBJ2-7
D gene: TRBD2

CDR3 protein: CSASMAGGFWTDTQYF
CDR3 DNA: TGCAGTGCTAGTATGGCGGGAGGGTTTTGGACAGATACGCAGTATTTT
clone size: many
V gene: TRBV20-1
J gene: TRBJ2-3
D gene: TRBD2

CDR3 protein: CSVVVTNTEAFF
CDR3 DNA: TGCAGCGTTGTGGTAACGAACACTGAAGCTTTCTTT
clone size: NA
V gene: TRBV29-1
J gene: TRBJ1-1
D gene: NA

CDR3 protein: CATSRVGNNQPQHF
CDR3 DNA: TGTGCCACCAGCAGAGTTGGGAACAATCAGCCCCAGCATTTT
clone size: NA
V gene: TRBV15
J gene: TRBJ1-5
D gene: NA

CDR3 protein: CASSPQGQVWGYTF
CDR3 DNA: TGTGCCAGCAGCCCACAGGGTCAGGTTTGGGGCTACACCTTC
clone size: many
V gene: TRBV7-9
J gene: TRBJ1-2
D gene: NA

CDR3 protein: CASSLGQGRADTQYF
CDR3 DNA: TGTGCCAGCAGCTTAGGCCAGGGGAGGGCAGATACGCAGTATTTT
clone size: many
V gene: TRBV11-3
J gene: TRBJ2-3
D gene: NA

CDR3 protein: CASSPVGSAGELFF
CDR3 DNA: TGTGCCAGCAGCCCCGTTGGATCGGCCGGGGAGCTGTTTTTT
clone size: many
V gene: TRBV6-5
J gene: TRBJ2-2
D gene: NA

CDR3 protein: CASSRQGFVEKLFF
CDR3 DNA: TGTGCCAGTTCCCGACAGGGATTCGTGGAAAAACTGTTTTTT
clone size: many
V gene: TRBV19
J gene: TRBJ1-4
D gene: TRBD1

CDR3 protein: CASWARGNYGYTF
CDR3 DNA: TGTGCCAGTTGGGCCAGGGGGAACTATGGCTACACCTTC
clone size: NA
V gene: TRBV27
J gene: TRBJ1-2
D gene: TRBD1

CDR3 protein: CAISDYDGTYGYTF
CDR3 DNA: TGTGCCATCAGTGACTACGATGGGACCTATGGCTACACCTTC
clone size: many
V gene: TRBV10-3
J gene: TRBJ1-2
D gene: NA

CDR3 protein: CASSLASNEQFF
CDR3 DNA: TGTGCCAGCAGTTTAGCGAGCAATGAGCAGTTCTTC
clone size: many
V gene: TRBV12-3/TRBV12-4
J gene: TRBJ2-1
D gene: NA

CDR3 protein: CASRDSGTAKGLLLHF
CDR3 DNA: TGTGCCAGTAGGGACTCCGGGACTGCGAAGGGGTTACTCCTCCACTTT
clone size: many
V gene: TRBV19
J gene: TRBJ1-6
D gene: NA

CDR3 protein: CASSLGQVYEQYF
CDR3 DNA: TGTGCCAGCAGTTTGGGACAGGTCTACGAGCAGTACTTC
clone size: many
V gene: TRBV2
J gene: TRBJ2-7
D gene: TRBD1

CDR3 protein: CSAPLSASGGEQYF
CDR3 DNA: TGCAGTGCCCCACTAAGTGCTAGCGGAGGCGAGCAGTACTTC
clone size: many
V gene: TRBV20-1
J gene: TRBJ2-7
D gene: TRBD2

CDR3 protein: CASSDHRLAGRSNQETQYF
CDR3 DNA: TGTGCCAGCAGTGACCATAGGCTAGCGGGACGATCTAATCAAGAGACCCAGTACTTC
clone size: many
V gene: TRBV25-1
J gene: TRBJ2-5
D gene: TRBD2

CDR3 protein: CASSAGSSYNEQFF
CDR3 DNA: TGTGCCAGCAGCGCAGGGAGCTCCTACAATGAGCAGTTCTTC
clone size: many
V gene: TRBV12-3/TRBV12-4
J gene: TRBJ2-1
D gene: NA

CDR3 protein: CASSPHTDTQYF
CDR3 DNA: TGTGCCAGCAGTCCCCACACAGATACGCAGTATTTT
clone size: many
V gene: TRBV12-3/TRBV12-4
J gene: TRBJ2-3
D gene: NA

CDR3 protein: CASSLGLRQGSTDTQYF
CDR3 DNA: TGTGCCAGCAGCTTAGGACTTAGACAGGGGTCCACAGATACGCAGTATTTT
clone size: many
V gene: TRBV7-8
J gene: TRBJ2-3
D gene: TRBD1

CDR3 protein: CASSKNVAGANVLTF
CDR3 DNA: TGTGCCAGCAGCAAAAACGTGGCTGGGGCCAACGTCCTGACTTTC
clone size: NA
V gene: TRBV11-1
J gene: TRBJ2-6
D gene: NA

CDR3 protein: CASGASAYEQYF
CDR3 DNA: TGTGCCAGCGGCGCCAGCGCCTACGAGCAGTACTTC
clone size: many
V gene: TRBV9
J gene: TRBJ2-7
D gene: NA

CDR3 protein: CASSLSPARGLTDTQYF
CDR3 DNA: TGCGCCAGCAGCTTGTCGCCGGCCAGGGGCCTCACAGATACGCAGTATTTT
clone size: many
V gene: TRBV5-1
J gene: TRBJ2-3
D gene: NA

CDR3 protein: CASSQIDGNEKLFF
CDR3 DNA: TGTGCCAGCAGCCAAATCGACGGCAATGAAAAACTGTTTTTT
clone size: many
V gene: TRBV5-6
J gene: TRBJ1-4
D gene: NA

CDR3 protein: CASSRKARPPTGFVEHTIYF
CDR3 DNA: TGCGCCAGCAGCCGAAAGGCCAGACCTCCCACCGGGTTTGTTGAGCACACCATATATTTT
clone size: NA
V gene: TRBV4-1
J gene: TRBJ1-3
D gene: NA

CDR3 protein: CASSWMASAGGELFF
CDR3 DNA: TGTGCCAGCAGCTGGATGGCCTCGGCGGGCGGGGAGCTGTTTTTT
clone size: many
V gene: TRBV11-3
J gene: TRBJ2-2
D gene: NA

CDR3 protein: CASSGRTGPPFREQFF
CDR3 DNA: TGTGCCAGCAGCGGCCGTACAGGTCCCCCTTTTCGGGAGCAGTTCTTC
clone size: many
V gene: TRBV7-9
J gene: TRBJ2-1
D gene: NA

CDR3 protein: CASSLYREGHGYTF
CDR3 DNA: TGTGCCAGCAGTCTATACAGGGAAGGGCATGGCTACACCTTC
clone size: NA
V gene: TRBV28
J gene: TRBJ1-2
D gene: NA

CDR3 protein: CASSYGRLGNQPQHF
CDR3 DNA: TGTGCCAGCAGTTACGGCAGGCTGGGCAATCAGCCCCAGCATTTT
clone size: many
V gene: TRBV6-5
J gene: TRBJ1-5
D gene: NA

CDR3 protein: CASKKIDGTSTDTQYF
CDR3 DNA: TGCGCCAGCAAGAAAATTGACGGTACTAGCACAGATACGCAGTATTTT
clone size: many
V gene: TRBV4-1
J gene: TRBJ2-3
D gene: NA

CDR3 protein: CASSMRVNEQFF
CDR3 DNA: TGTGCCAGTAGTATGCGGGTCAATGAGCAGTTCTTC
clone size: many
V gene: TRBV19
J gene: TRBJ2-1
D gene: NA

CDR3 protein: CASSASGGGYEQYF
CDR3 DNA: TGTGCCAGCAGCGCCTCAGGGGGCGGATACGAGCAGTACTTC
clone size: many
V gene: TRBV5-6
J gene: TRBJ2-7
D gene: TRBD1

CDR3 protein: CASSVALAGTYEQYF
CDR3 DNA: TGTGCCAGCAGCGTAGCCCTAGCGGGAACCTACGAGCAGTACTTC
clone size: many
V gene: TRBV9
J gene: TRBJ2-7
D gene: TRBD2

CDR3 protein: CSARDPAGAAGEQYF
CDR3 DNA: TGCAGTGCTAGAGATCCAGCGGGAGCCGCCGGCGAGCAGTACTTC
clone size: many
V gene: TRBV20-1
J gene: TRBJ2-7
D gene: TRBD2

CDR3 protein: CASSADRGPETQYF
CDR3 DNA: TGTGCCAGCAGCGCTGACAGGGGACCGGAGACCCAGTACTTC
clone size: many
V gene: TRBV9
J gene: TRBJ2-5
D gene: TRBD1

CDR3 protein: CSAMPGTGGVGELFF
CDR3 DNA: TGCAGTGCCATGCCCGGGACAGGGGGAGTCGGGGAGCTGTTTTTT
clone size: NA
V gene: TRBV20-1
J gene: TRBJ2-2
D gene: TRBD1

CDR3 protein: CSARRGINEQYF
CDR3 DNA: TGCAGTGCTAGAAGGGGGATCAACGAGCAGTACTTC
clone size: many
V gene: TRBV20-1
J gene: TRBJ2-7
D gene: NA

CDR3 protein: CASSDRGRKETQYF
CDR3 DNA: TGTGCCAGCAGTGATCGGGGGAGGAAAGAGACCCAGTACTTC
clone size: many
V gene: TRBV13
J gene: TRBJ2-5
D gene: NA

CDR3 protein: CASSVGQPRDTQYF
CDR3 DNA: TGTGCCAGCAGCGTGGGACAGCCGCGTGATACGCAGTATTTT
clone size: many
V gene: TRBV5-8
J gene: TRBJ2-3
D gene: TRBD1

CDR3 protein: CASSLAGTGGYTF
CDR3 DNA: TGTGCCAGCAGCTTGGCCGGGACAGGGGGCTACACCTTC
clone size: many
V gene: TRBV5-5
J gene: TRBJ1-2
D gene: TRBD1

CDR3 protein: CASSLAMGEEQYF
CDR3 DNA: TGTGCCAGCAGCTTAGCGATGGGGGAGGAACAGTACTTC
clone size: many
V gene: TRBV7-9
J gene: TRBJ2-7
D gene: NA

CDR3 protein: CSARGGGGGSYNEQFF
CDR3 DNA: TGCAGTGCTAGAGGCGGCGGCGGAGGATCCTACAATGAGCAGTTCTTC
clone size: many
V gene: TRBV20-1
J gene: TRBJ2-1
D gene: NA

CDR3 protein: CSARFDTEDTEAFF
CDR3 DNA: TGCAGTGCCCGTTTTGACACGGAGGACACTGAAGCTTTCTTT
clone size: NA
V gene: TRBV20-1
J gene: TRBJ1-1
D gene: NA

CDR3 protein: CASSPTGTKYEQYF
CDR3 DNA: TGTGCCAGCTCACCGACCGGGACAAAATACGAGCAGTACTTC
clone size: many
V gene: TRBV18
J gene: TRBJ2-7
D gene: NA

CDR3 protein: CASSFGGGYNYGYTF
CDR3 DNA: TGTGCCAGCAGTTTCGGGGGGGGCTATAACTATGGCTACACCTTC
clone size: many
V gene: TRBV6-6
J gene: TRBJ1-2
D gene: NA

CDR3 protein: CASGGALNTEAFF
CDR3 DNA: TGTGCCAGCGGGGGGGCTTTGAACACTGAAGCTTTCTTT
clone size: NA
V gene: TRBV7-2
J gene: TRBJ1-1
D gene: NA

CDR3 protein: CASSQRSGIVNEQFF
CDR3 DNA: TGTGCCAGCAGCCAGAGGAGCGGGATTGTAAATGAGCAGTTCTTC
clone size: few
V gene: TRBV6-2/TRBV6-3
J gene: TRBJ2-1
D gene: TRBD2

CDR3 protein: CASRVREKLFF
CDR3 DNA: TGTGCCAGCAGGGTGCGAGAAAAACTGTTTTTT
clone size: many
V gene: TRBV12-3/TRBV12-4
J gene: TRBJ1-4
D gene: NA

CDR3 protein: CATSDSTSGMVDEQFF
CDR3 DNA: TGTGCCACCAGTGATTCAACTAGCGGGATGGTGGATGAGCAGTTCTTC
clone size: many
V gene: TRBV24-1
J gene: TRBJ2-1
D gene: TRBD2

CDR3 protein: CASSLEAGTPAVTDTQYF
CDR3 DNA: TGTGCCAGCAGCTTAGAAGCCGGGACGCCGGCAGTCACAGATACGCAGTATTTT
clone size: many
V gene: TRBV7-8
J gene: TRBJ2-3
D gene: NA

CDR3 protein: CASSASPGREKLFF
CDR3 DNA: TGCGCCAGCAGCGCAAGTCCAGGGCGGGAAAAACTGTTTTTT
clone size: many
V gene: TRBV5-1
J gene: TRBJ1-4
D gene: NA

CDR3 protein: CSARDLRGDTIYF
CDR3 DNA: TGCAGTGCTAGAGATCTCAGGGGGGACACCATATATTTT
clone size: many
V gene: TRBV20-1
J gene: TRBJ1-3
D gene: TRBD1

CDR3 protein: CASSLRGGEKGGHEQFF
CDR3 DNA: TGTGCCAGCAGCCTCAGGGGCGGGGAAAAAGGGGGCCATGAGCAGTTCTTC
clone size: few
V gene: TRBV3-1
J gene: TRBJ2-1
D gene: NA

CDR3 protein: CASSPHLVGRTQETQYF
CDR3 DNA: TGTGCCAGCAGCCCGCACTTGGTCGGGAGGACCCAAGAGACCCAGTACTTC
clone size: NA
V gene: TRBV7-9
J gene: TRBJ2-5
D gene: TRBD2

CDR3 protein: CASRQGRADGYTF
CDR3 DNA: TGTGCCAGCAGACAGGGGAGGGCGGATGGCTACACCTTC
clone size: many
V gene: TRBV25-1
J gene: TRBJ1-2
D gene: TRBD1

CDR3 protein: CASKSRLAGVDTGEPFF
CDR3 DNA: TGTGCCAGCAAGAGCCGACTAGCGGGGGTAGACACCGGGGAGCCGTTTTTT
clone size: NA
V gene: TRBV9
J gene: TRBJ2-2
D gene: TRBD2

CDR3 protein: CSASAPIQETQYF
CDR3 DNA: TGCAGTGCTAGTGCACCGATACAAGAGACCCAGTACTTC
clone size: many
V gene: TRBV20-1
J gene: TRBJ2-5
D gene: NA